The 19 T cell receptor beta chains given below trace back to one sample, sequenced in a study of cytomegalovirus exposure and HLA in healthy donors. The PCR contained 60 Vbeta and 13 Jbeta primers. Sequencing was performed with immunoSEQ multiplex PCR; in TCRdb, only in-frame clones are kept and a portion is missing. The sample holds 95,000 to 150,000 clones. The specimen was PBMCs. Receptors were obtained from a man aged 18 to 29 in good health and CMV-seronegative.

The genes are TRBV9 and TRBJ1-5, with 9 bases lining up with TRBD1. With V trimmed by 2 bases and J by 8 bases, 2 bases remained unmatched. The CDR3 consists of 13 residues. Looked up from germline, CDR1 is SGDLS and CDR2 is YYNGEE. CDR3 in amino acids: CASSVGDREPQHF. The CDR3 coding sequence is TGTGCCAGCAGCGTCGGGGACAGGGAGCCCCAGCATTTT.

The rearrangement joins TRBV2 to TRBJ2-1, with 10 nucleotides matching TRBD2. The CDR3 has 13 residues. Per the germline V gene, CDR1 is SNHLY and CDR2 is FYNNEI. The CDR3 here is CALRAGGYNEQFF. In DNA, the CDR3 is TGTGCGTTGAGAGCGGGGGGGTACAATGAGCAGTTCTTC.

V usage is TRBV28 and J usage is TRBJ2-1, with D possibly TRBD2 on 5 matching bases. CDR1 and CDR2 (germline): MDHEN, SYDVKM. The CDR3 totals 15 residues. V lost 2 bases and J lost 9, with 17 bases in between. This CDR3 is CASSLVAPHTGEQFF. The DNA of the CDR3 is TGTGCCAGCAGTTTAGTAGCGCCGCACACCGGTGAGCAGTTCTTC.

The chain uses TRBV5-5 and TRBJ2-7, with D tentatively TRBD2 (6 bases). The CDR3 runs 16 residues. Trimming took off 3 bases at V and 0 bases at J, with 16 bases between the two ends. Germline lookup yields CDR1 SGHKS and CDR2 YYEKEE (reference sequence). The CDR3 region has the DNA TGTGCCAGCAGCTCCGGTGGAGGGCAGAGCTCCTACGAGCAGTACTTC. It is translated as CASSSGGGQSSYEQYF.

The chain employs TRBV10-1 and TRBJ2-3, with 9 bases matching TRBD2. The germline V gene has CDR1 WNHNN and CDR2 SYGVQD (reference sequence). After removal of 4 bases from V and 3 bases from J, the junction contained 5 bases not matched to a gene. The CDR3 extends over 15 amino acids. CDR3 sequence reads: CASSGGGAPTDTQYF. The CDR3 region has the DNA TGCGCCAGCAGTGGCGGGGGGGCCCCGACAGATACGCAGTATTTT.

The chain combines TRBV2 with TRBJ1-1, with D possibly being TRBD1 (6 bases). Trimming shortened V by 7 bases and J by 0 bases, and 9 bases separated the two germline ends. The CDR3 loop spans 13 amino acids. The germline V gene has CDR1 SNHLY and CDR2 FYNNEI. The CDR3 DNA is TGTGCCAGCAAGGACAGATTGAACACTGAAGCTTTCTTT. It is translated as CASKDRLNTEAFF.

The genes are TRBV28 and TRBJ1-2; D perhaps matches TRBD1 (5 bases). CDR1 MDHEN and CDR2 SYDVKM come from the germline V gene. Trimming took 4 bases from V and 0 from J, leaving 12 bases between them. The CDR3 length is 15 residues. The CDR3 protein is CASSSPGLPNYGYTF. As DNA, the CDR3 is TGTGCCAGCAGTTCACCAGGGTTGCCTAACTATGGCTACACCTTC.

This clone is deemed large (0.1 to 1%) by its frequency. The chain carries TRBV10-3 and TRBJ2-3, with 9 nucleotides matching TRBD1. This CDR3 spans 15 amino acids. Germline-derived CDR1 and CDR2 are ENHRY and SYGVKD. V shed 1 base and J 4 bases; nucleotides not matched to a gene: 3. The DNA for the CDR3 is TGTGCCATCAGTGAGTGGACAGGGGATGCAGATACGCAGTATTTT. Translated: CAISEWTGDADTQYF.

The chain links TRBV28 to TRBJ1-4; D remains ambiguous. Trimming took off 3 bases at V and 0 bases at J, with 17 bases between the two ends. Germline V gene data show CDR1 as MDHEN and CDR2 as SYDVKM. This CDR3 spans 18 amino acids. CDR3 DNA sequence: TGTGCCAGCAGTTTCGGGTCAGAACTCCACGCAACTAATGAAAAACTGTTTTTT. The encoded protein is CASSFGSELHATNEKLFF.

The J gene is TRBJ1-2, the V gene TRBV27; D uncertain. Germline assignment: CDR1 MNHEY and CDR2 SMNVEV (reference sequence). V was cut by 2 bases and J by 4 bases, with 11 bases left in between. The CDR3 covers 14 residues. The CDR3 is CASSLGLKSYGYTF. DNA for the CDR3: TGTGCCAGCAGTTTAGGACTTAAATCCTATGGCTACACCTTC.

The rearrangement joins TRBV15 to TRBJ2-7; possible D gene TRBD1, 6 bases. The CDR3 loop spans 14 amino acids. V dropped 1 base and J dropped 2 bases, with 9 bases sitting between them. The germline gives CDR1 LNHNV, CDR2 YYDKDF (reference sequence). CDR3 DNA sequence: TGTGCCACCAGCAGAGGGGACAAACCCTACGAGCAGTACTTC. It yields the protein CATSRGDKPYEQYF. Supplemented by reference TRBV15 and TRBJ2-7, the full variable domain reads DAMVIQNPRYQVTQFGKPVTLSCSQTLNHNVMYWYQQKSSQAPKLLFHYYDKDFNNEADTPDNFQSRRPNTSFCFLDIRSPGLGDTAMYLCATSRGDKPYEQYFGPGTRLTVT.

The chain couples TRBV5-1 to TRBJ1-6; D remains ambiguous. Trimming took off 0 bases at V and 7 bases at J, with 8 bases between the two ends. Germline lookup yields CDR1 SGHRS and CDR2 YFSETQ. The CDR3 is 14 residues long. CDR3 in DNA: TGCGCCAGCAGCTTGGGTAACAGCAATTCACCCCTCCACTTT. Translating gives CASSLGNSNSPLHF.

The chain links TRBV5-4 to TRBJ2-7; D possibly corresponds to TRBD1 (6 bases). V was trimmed by 4 bases and J by 0 bases, leaving 11 bases between them. Germline CDR1 is SGHNT and CDR2 is YYREEE (reference sequence). This CDR3 region has 14 residues. The CDR3 reads CASSTDRNSYEQYF. CDR3 bases: TGTGCCAGCAGCACCGACAGGAACTCCTACGAGCAGTACTTC.

This chain links TRBV6-5 with TRBJ2-7, with D possibly being TRBD2 (6 bases). The CDR3 length is 13 residues. CDR1 is MNHEY, CDR2 SVGAGI, per germline. V lost 6 bases and J 0 bases, leaving 9 bases between the germline ends. The CDR3 DNA sequence: TGTGCCAGCAGGCGGGGTACCTCCTACGAGCAGTACTTC. Translating gives CASRRGTSYEQYF.

This chain uses TRBV5-1 with TRBJ2-1, with TRBD1 matching over 10 bases. The CDR3 runs 18 residues. Germline V gene data show CDR1 as SGHRS and CDR2 as YFSETQ. The V segment lost 3 bases and the J segment 0 bases; nucleotides outside the gene matches: 9. CDR3 DNA: TGCGCCAGCAGCTGGCAAATGGGACAGGGGAACTCCTACAATGAGCAGTTCTTC. As protein: CASSWQMGQGNSYNEQFF.

This chain links TRBV6-1 with TRBJ2-7; 9 bases are shared with TRBD1. Germline CDR1 reads MNHNS; CDR2 reads SASEGT. Losses at the gene ends were 7 bases for V and 5 bases for J; bases not matched to a gene: 12. The CDR3 sequence is 15 residues long. CDR3 in DNA: TGTGCCAGCATCCCGGCCGGGACAGGGTCGAACGAGCAGTACTTC. It codes for CASIPAGTGSNEQYF.

The chain uses TRBV19 and TRBJ2-7, with D possibly being TRBD1 (6 bases). The V gene lost 3 bases and the J gene lost 3 bases, with 9 bases spanning the gap. Germline V gene data show CDR1 as LNHDA and CDR2 as SQIVND (reference sequence). This CDR3 has 13 amino acids. For the CDR3, the DNA is TGTGCCAGTAGTATCCGGGACAACTACGAGCAGTACTTC. Protein: CASSIRDNYEQYF.

The chain employs TRBV5-1 and TRBJ2-1; 9 positions agree with TRBD2. CDR1 SGHRS and CDR2 YFSETQ come from the germline V gene. The CDR3 is 16 residues long. Unmatched junction bases numbered 10, after V lost 9 bases and J lost 0 bases. CDR3 region: CANRMPSGASYNEQFF. CDR3 nucleotides: TGCGCCAACAGAATGCCTAGCGGGGCCTCCTACAATGAGCAGTTCTTC.

V is TRBV5-4 and J is TRBJ2-2; 7 nucleotides agree with TRBD1. The germline gives CDR1 SGHNT, CDR2 YYREEE (reference sequence). With 2 bases clipped from V and 2 bases from J, the junction kept 3 bases outside the gene matches. The CDR3 has 15 amino acids. In DNA, the CDR3 is TGTGCCAGCAGCTTCGGGACAGCTAACACCGGGGAGCTGTTTTTT. As protein: CASSFGTANTGELFF.